The entry that follows covers one T cell receptor (beta chain) sequence. The target antigen is unknown. This specimen comes from a study of monozygotic twins with inflammatory bowel disease. Study conclusions and caveats: On the inverse Simpson index, IBD patients scored lower for TCRbeta diversity than healthy co-twins.

The CDR3 has 14 residues. Germline lookup yields CDR1 SGHRS and CDR2 YFSETQ. The authors used about 3.5 ug of total RNA per TCR library. TCRdb reprocessed the 5' RACE reads, keeping one entry per CDR3 protein, no DNA. The sample totals 150,000 or so distinct CDR3 sequences. What was sequenced was blood. The clonotype comes from a human donor with ulcerative colitis or Crohn's disease, or a healthy co-twin of an affected twin (not recorded which). The gene calls are TRBV5-1 and TRBJ2-5; TCRdb picks TRBD1, but there is no DNA to check that call. CDR3 residues: CASSTRDGRETQYF.